What follows are 11 T cell receptor beta chains derived from one specimen sequenced in a study of T-cell reconstitution after alpha-beta-depleted transplantation in children. The authors prepared the TCRbeta library with unique molecular identifiers. From the PCR reads, TCRdb called clonotypes with MiXCR, one entry per CDR3 protein. The sample consists of 500,000 to 650,000 distinct CDR3 sequences, under 15% of them appearing once. The sample was PBMCs, mostly from graft donor cells, taken 360 days after TCRalphabeta/CD19-depleted stem cell transplant. These receptor sequences come from a male patient between 10 and 17 years old who had a stem cell transplant for acute myeloid leukemia, so the T cells may come from the graft donor.

The chain carries TRBV19 and TRBJ1-1; 10 bases map to TRBD1. The V gene's germline CDR1 is LNHDA and CDR2 SQIVND (reference sequence). The CDR3 runs to 16 residues. The junction had 10 bases not matched to a gene; V was cut back by 3 bases and J by 6 bases. CDR3 in DNA: TGTGCCAGTAGTATGCTGACAGGGGGCGAAATGGCTGAAGCTTTCTTT. This encodes CASSMLTGGEMAEAFF.

This clonotype was observed once. The chain carries TRBV29-1 and TRBJ2-1; no firm D call. Trimming removed 6 bases at V and 0 bases at J, with 12 bases between. Germline V CDR1 and CDR2: SQVTM, ANQGSEA. CDR3 length equals 14 residues. The CDR3 DNA is TGCAGCGTGGTTGACTTGAGCTCCTACAATGAGCAGTTCTTC. As protein: CSVVDLSSYNEQFF.

This clonotype has a count of ten or more. The chain employs TRBV7-6 and TRBJ2-1; no definite D call. This CDR3 region has 14 residues. V was shortened by 1 base and J by 3 bases, with 7 bases between the two germline ends. CDR1 and CDR2 (germline): SGHVS, FNYEAQ. The CDR3 DNA reads TGTGCCAGCAGCTTAGGGGCAAACTACAATGAGCAGTTCTTC. It codes for CASSLGANYNEQFF.

The genes are TRBV6-2 or TRBV6-3 and TRBJ2-7; D gene unclear. CDR3 length equals 14 residues. Germline CDR1 reads MNHEY; CDR2 reads SVGEGT. V lost 5 bases and J lost 1, with 12 bases in between. The CDR3 sequence is CASSQDEPSYEQYF. CDR3 bases: TGTGCCAGCAGTCAAGACGAGCCGTCCTACGAGCAGTACTTC.

This chain connects TRBV15 to TRBJ2-3; D possibly corresponds to TRBD2 (6 bases). The CDR3 contains 17 residues. Trimming took 1 base from V and 0 from J, leaving 14 bases between them. CDR1 LNHNV and CDR2 YYDKDF come from the germline V gene (reference sequence). In DNA form, the CDR3 reads TGTGCCACCAGCAGAGTGTTAGCGGCCCCTAGCACAGATACGCAGTATTTT. It yields the protein CATSRVLAAPSTDTQYF.

The chain has TRBV5-6 and TRBJ2-3; 9 bases line up with TRBD2. There are 16 residues in the CDR3. CDR1 SGHDT and CDR2 YYEEEE come from the germline V gene. J gave up 1 base and V 1 base, and 4 bases lay outside the gene matches. This CDR3 reads CASSLRTSARTDTQYF. The DNA for the CDR3 is TGTGCCAGCAGCTTGAGGACTAGCGCCCGCACAGATACGCAGTATTTT. Full variable domain (outside the CDR3, taken from reference TRBV5-6 and TRBJ2-3): DAGVTQSPTHLIKTRGQQVTLRCSPKSGHDTVSWYQQALGQGPQFIFQYYEEEERQRGNFPDRFSGHQFPNYSSELNVNALLLGDSALYLCASSLRTSARTDTQYFGPGTRLTVL.

This clonotype turned up a few times. The rearrangement uses TRBV28 and TRBJ2-7, with D tentatively TRBD1 or TRBD2 (5 bases each). Trimming left V 5 bases short and J 1 base short, with 15 bases between. CDR3 length: 15 residues. Germline assignment: CDR1 MDHEN and CDR2 SYDVKM. The CDR3 loop reads CASSERGKVSYEQYF. The CDR3 DNA sequence: TGTGCCAGCAGTGAGAGGGGCAAGGTTTCCTACGAGCAGTACTTC.

This clonotype has a count of ten or more. This chain connects TRBV29-1 to TRBJ2-3; D call uncertain. CDR1 and CDR2 (germline): SQVTM, ANQGSEA. The CDR3 runs 9 residues. The germline V and J ends were trimmed by 7 bases and 3 bases, with 2 bases remaining between them. In DNA form, the CDR3 reads TGCAGCGCGACAGATACGCAGTATTTT. Residues: CSATDTQYF.

At least ten counts were recorded for this clonotype. In DNA form, the CDR3 reads TGCGCCAGCAGCCCCACCTGGTTGGCCGCGGTGGAGTTCTTC. This codes for CASSPTWLAAVEFF. The gene calls are TRBV4-3 and TRBJ2-1, with D unresolved. Germline V gene data show CDR1 as LGHNA and CDR2 as YSLEER. Trimming cost V 4 bases and J 14 bases, with 21 bases left between them. CDR3 size: 14 residues.

The sample holds a few counts of this clonotype. This rearrangement joins TRBV28 to TRBJ2-7, with TRBD1 identical over 9 bases. V shed 4 bases and J 6 bases; nucleotides not matched to a gene: 10. Per germline, CDR1 MDHEN and CDR2 SYDVKM. The CDR3 has 15 amino acids. This chain's CDR3 is CASSSNRGRTGEQYF. CDR3 nucleotide sequence: TGTGCCAGCAGTTCAAACAGGGGGCGAACTGGCGAGCAGTACTTC.

The sample holds many counts of this clonotype. CDR3 coding DNA: TGCGCCAGCAGCCTTACACTAGCGGCCACCTACAATGAGCAGTTCTTC. This gives the protein CASSLTLAATYNEQFF. The chain links TRBV5-1 to TRBJ2-1, with TRBD2 matching over 8 bases. Germline V gives CDR1 SGHRS, CDR2 YFSETQ. The CDR3 sequence is 16 residues long. V shed 4 bases, J shed 2 bases, and the junction held 8 bases outside the gene matches.